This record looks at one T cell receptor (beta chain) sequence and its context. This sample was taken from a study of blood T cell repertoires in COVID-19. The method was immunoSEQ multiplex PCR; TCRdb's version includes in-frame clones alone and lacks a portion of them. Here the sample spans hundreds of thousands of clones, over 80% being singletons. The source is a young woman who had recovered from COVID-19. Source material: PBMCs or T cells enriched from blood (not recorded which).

Written as DNA, the CDR3 is TGTGCCAGCAGCCAGGGGACTAGCTCCTATAATTCACCCCTCCACTTT. Its translation is CASSQGTSSYNSPLHF. The chain is built from TRBV5-8 and TRBJ1-6; D is possibly TRBD1 (6 bases). The V gene's germline CDR1 is SGHTS and CDR2 YDEGEE. The CDR3 length is 16 residues. V lost 4 bases and J lost 0, with 11 bases in between.